One and the same sample provided the 32 T cell receptor beta chains below, sequenced in a study of blood T cell repertoires in COVID-19. Profiling relied on immunoSEQ multiplex PCR, and the TCRdb table lists in-frame clones only, not all of them. The sample has 70,000 to 100,000 clones, roughly 90% seen once. Sequenced sample: peripheral blood. The receptor set was obtained from a man older than 75 with active or convalescent COVID-19.

This clone has a single count. The rearrangement links TRBV5-1 to TRBJ1-2; TRBD1 is a possible D gene (5 bases). V dropped 2 bases and J dropped 3 bases, with 11 bases sitting between them. Germline V gives CDR1 SGHRS, CDR2 YFSETQ. The CDR3 covers 14 residues. CDR3 DNA: TGCGCCAGCAGCTTCCGGGGGATGGACTATGGCTACACCTTC. It specifies CASSFRGMDYGYTF. The variable domain in full, with the rest retrieved from reference TRBV5-1 and TRBJ1-2, is KAGVTQTPRYLIKTRGQQVTLSCSPISGHRSVSWYQQTPGQGLQFLFEYFSETQRNKGNFPGRFSGRQFSNSRSEMNVSTLELGDSALYLCASSFRGMDYGYTFGSGTRLTVV.

J is TRBJ2-7 and V is TRBV11-2, with 12 positions matching TRBD2. This CDR3 is built from 18 residues. Germline CDR1 and CDR2: SGHAT and FQNNGV. After removal of 2 bases from V and 2 bases from J, the junction contained 10 bases not matched to a gene. The CDR3 nucleotides are TGTGCCAGCAGCTTACGGTGGTCTAGCGGGAGGGTCGCCTACGAGCAGTACTTC. The encoded protein is CASSLRWSSGRVAYEQYF.

The rearrangement links TRBV10-3 to TRBJ1-1; 9 bases line up with TRBD1. J lost 3 bases, V lost 3 bases, and 8 bases had no gene match. This CDR3 region has 16 residues. Germline-derived CDR1 and CDR2 are ENHRY and SYGVKD. This CDR3 is CAISELGQGIYTEAFF. CDR3 nucleotide sequence: TGTGCCATCAGTGAACTGGGACAGGGAATATACACTGAAGCTTTCTTT.

The CDR3 region has the DNA TGCGCCAGCAGCTTGGTCTCGCTAGCGGCAGATACGCAGTATTTT. It translates to CASSLVSLAADTQYF. The chain couples TRBV5-1 to TRBJ2-3; 7 nucleotides line up with TRBD2. This CDR3 has 15 amino acids. The V gene end was trimmed by 0 bases and the J gene end by 4 bases; junction bases not matched to a gene: 5. CDR1 SGHRS and CDR2 YFSETQ come from the germline V gene.

The rearrangement uses TRBV15 and TRBJ2-1, with D possibly matching TRBD2 (5 bases). Looked up from germline, CDR1 is LNHNV and CDR2 is YYDKDF (reference sequence). The CDR3 spans 15 residues. V dropped 0 bases and J dropped 2 bases, with 8 bases sitting between them. CDR3 sequence (DNA): TGTGCCACCAGCAGAGACGGGAAACCCTACAATGAGCAGTTCTTC. It is translated as CATSRDGKPYNEQFF.

The sample holds a few counts of this clone. The chain links TRBV5-6 to TRBJ2-7; TRBD2 matches at 7 bases. CDR1 and CDR2 (germline): SGHDT, YYEEEE. The CDR3 length is 15 residues. Trimming cost V 4 bases and J 4 bases; bases outside gene matches: 11. CDR3 amino acids: CASSMMAGVGYEQYF. In DNA, the CDR3 is TGTGCCAGCAGCATGATGGCGGGAGTAGGTTACGAGCAGTACTTC.

The chain has TRBV5-1 and TRBJ2-7; D not certain. CDR1 is SGHRS and CDR2 is YFSETQ in the germline V gene. V was shortened by 0 bases and J by 1 base, with 8 bases between the two germline ends. The CDR3 is 14 amino acids. CDR3 loop: CASSLVPESYEQYF. CDR3 nucleotide sequence: TGCGCCAGCAGCTTGGTTCCGGAGTCCTACGAGCAGTACTTC.

V and J are TRBV7-2 and TRBJ2-7; D gene unclear. The V end was cut by 8 bases, the J end by 1 base, with 24 bases between. The CDR3 covers 17 residues. Looked up from germline, CDR1 is SGHTA and CDR2 is FQGNSA. CDR3 amino acids: CASLPHGGPYRSYEQYF. The CDR3 bases are TGTGCCAGCCTCCCCCATGGCGGTCCCTATCGTTCCTACGAGCAGTACTTC.

CDR3 nucleotide sequence: TGTGCCAGCAGCCGAGGAAATTGGGTCATGGACGAGCAGTACTTC. As protein: CASSRGNWVMDEQYF. This sequence joins TRBV14 and TRBJ2-7, with D unclear. The germline gives CDR1 SGHDN, CDR2 FVKESK. The V end lost 4 bases, the J end lost 5 bases, and 18 bases lay between the germline ends. CDR3 length equals 15 residues.

V is TRBV9 and J is TRBJ1-6; 7 bases fit TRBD1. The germline gives CDR1 SGDLS, CDR2 YYNGEE. This CDR3 comprises 16 residues. Trimming at V came to 2 bases and at J to 8 bases, leaving 10 bases not matched to a gene. The chain's CDR3 is CASSVSAGQSHSPLHF. The CDR3 coding sequence is TGTGCCAGCAGCGTGTCGGCGGGACAGAGCCATTCACCCCTCCACTTT.

V usage is TRBV29-1 and J usage is TRBJ2-5; D is possibly TRBD1 (5 bases). V was pared by 0 bases and J by 0 bases, with 11 bases between. The CDR3 runs to 15 residues. CDR1 and CDR2 (germline): SQVTM, ANQGSEA. CDR3 amino acids: CSVEDPRQHQETQYF. CDR3 DNA sequence: TGCAGCGTTGAAGATCCTAGACAGCACCAAGAGACCCAGTACTTC.

The chain couples TRBV30 to TRBJ1-2; maybe TRBD1 (6 bases). The CDR3 has 14 amino acids. The germline V and J ends were trimmed by 3 bases and 2 bases, with 13 bases remaining between them. The germline gives CDR1 GTSNPN, CDR2 SVGIG (reference sequence). CDR3 protein: CAWSRLQGNYGYTF. In nucleotides, the CDR3 is TGTGCCTGGAGCCGATTACAGGGAAACTATGGCTACACCTTC. The full variable domain, rest sourced from reference TRBV30 and TRBJ1-2, is SQTIHQWPATLVQPVGSPLSLECTVEGTSNPNLYWYRQAAGRGLQLLFYSVGIGQISSEVPQNLSASRPQDRQFILSSKKLLLSDSGFYLCAWSRLQGNYGYTFGSGTRLTVV.

The chain employs TRBV11-1 and TRBJ2-1; 11 bases agree with TRBD2. Per the germline V gene, CDR1 is SGHAT and CDR2 is FQDESV (reference sequence). V lost 3 bases to trimming and J lost 5 bases; unmatched junction nucleotides: 3. This CDR3 has 15 amino acids. CDR3 protein: CASSFTSGGHNEQFF. The CDR3, as DNA: TGTGCCAGCAGCTTCACTAGCGGGGGCCACAATGAGCAGTTCTTC.

The V gene is TRBV4-2, the J gene TRBJ2-1, with 11 bases lining up with TRBD1. The CDR3 is made up of 16 amino acids. V lost 5 bases to trimming and J lost 6 bases; unmatched junction nucleotides: 9. Germline lookup yields CDR1 LGHNA and CDR2 YNFKEQ. CDR3 in DNA: TGTGCCAGCAGCTCCTCCGGGACAGGGGGTCTCAATGAGCAGTTCTTC. Protein product: CASSSSGTGGLNEQFF.

V and J are TRBV19 and TRBJ1-2; D is uncertain. The CDR3 extends over 13 amino acids. V dropped 7 bases and J dropped 4 bases, with 13 bases sitting between them. Germline-derived CDR1 and CDR2 are LNHDA and SQIVND (reference sequence). CDR3 region: CASTIQASYGYTF. The CDR3 bases are TGTGCCAGTACGATCCAGGCAAGCTATGGCTACACCTTC.

The V and J genes are TRBV4-1 and TRBJ2-2; D perhaps matches TRBD2 (5 bases). The CDR3 length is 12 residues. The germline V gene encodes CDR1 MGHRA and CDR2 YSYEKL. The ends were cut back, 4 bases at V and 5 bases at J, with 5 bases in the middle. This CDR3 reads CASSRGTGELFF. For the CDR3, the DNA is TGCGCCAGCAGCCGCGGGACCGGGGAGCTGTTTTTT.

The chain joins TRBV7-9 to TRBJ2-1; the D gene is possibly TRBD1 (5 bases). In germline, CDR1 is SEHNR, CDR2 FQNEAQ (reference sequence). This CDR3 region has 13 residues. Trimming took off 1 base at V and 5 bases at J, with 6 bases between the two ends. CDR3 amino acids: CASSLVGDNEQFF. CDR3 DNA: TGTGCCAGCAGCTTAGTAGGGGACAATGAGCAGTTCTTC. Full variable domain (missing parts from reference TRBV7-9 and TRBJ2-1): DTGVSQNPRHKITKRGQNVTFRCDPISEHNRLYWYRQTLGQGPEFLTYFQNEAQLEKSRLLSDRFSAERPKGSFSTLEIQRTEQGDSAMYLCASSLVGDNEQFFGPGTRLTVL.

The chain couples TRBV5-8 to TRBJ1-4; D unresolved. V lost 5 bases, J lost 6 bases, and 11 bases lay in between. The germline CDR1 and CDR2 sequences are SGHTS and YDEGEE. The CDR3 runs to 13 residues. The CDR3 DNA reads as TGTGCCAGCAGGCACAACGTGGATGAAAAACTGTTTTTT. Translating it yields CASRHNVDEKLFF.

The chain is built from TRBV10-1 and TRBJ2-7, with 10 nucleotides matching TRBD1. The CDR3 is made up of 15 amino acids. Germline CDR1 WNHNN, CDR2 SYGVQD (reference sequence). Trimming cost V 6 bases and J 3 bases; bases outside gene matches: 8. The CDR3 here is CASRENRDRGYEQYF. CDR3 in DNA: TGCGCCAGCAGAGAAAACCGGGACAGGGGCTACGAGCAGTACTTC.

The chain joins TRBV3-1 (or the pseudogene TRBV3-2) to TRBJ2-7; D not certain. Germline CDR1 reads LGHDT; CDR2 reads YNNKEL (reference sequence). The CDR3 sequence is 13 residues long. V was trimmed by 2 bases and J by 8 bases, leaving 13 bases between them. In DNA form, the CDR3 reads TGTGCCAGCAGCCAAAATTCTCCGGTTCAGCAGTACTTC. Translated: CASSQNSPVQQYF.

The chain links TRBV19 to TRBJ2-2; 13 bases are shared with TRBD2. Germline CDR1 LNHDA, CDR2 SQIVND (reference sequence). Trimming removed 5 bases from V and 6 bases from J; junction bases left unmatched: 6. The CDR3 totals 16 residues. The CDR3 coding sequence is TGTGCCAGTAGTTTTGGGACTAGCGGGATCTCCGGGGAGCTGTTTTTT. It encodes CASSFGTSGISGELFF.

The rearrangement uses TRBV12-3 or TRBV12-4 and TRBJ1-1; no clear D gene. This CDR3 contains 12 residues. Deletions cut 6 bases from V and 5 bases from J, with 10 bases between. The CDR3: CASSPPGTEAFF. CDR3 nucleotide sequence: TGTGCCAGCAGCCCCCCGGGTACTGAAGCTTTCTTT.

This clone appeared a few times. The chain couples TRBV10-3 to TRBJ1-5, with unresolved D. The CDR3 contains 14 residues. Trimming cost V 2 bases and J 7 bases, with 12 bases left between them. The V gene's germline CDR1 is ENHRY and CDR2 SYGVKD. The CDR3 DNA follows: TGTGCCATCAGTGAGGGAGGTGCGCGACAGCCCCAGCATTTT. Protein product: CAISEGGARQPQHF.

This clone has at least ten counts. The sample holds other DNA sequences that translate to the same CDR3. This chain links TRBV4-2 with TRBJ1-1, with no clear D. This CDR3 contains 16 residues. Germline V gives CDR1 LGHNA, CDR2 YNFKEQ. Between the trimmed V and J ends, which lost 0 bases and 0 bases, there was a span of 11 bases. CDR3: CASSQDSGRLNTEAFF. As DNA, the CDR3 is TGTGCCAGCAGCCAAGATTCAGGCAGGCTGAACACTGAAGCTTTCTTT.

The chain combines TRBV5-4 with TRBJ2-3, with 9 bases lining up with TRBD2. Germline loops: CDR1 SGHNT, CDR2 YYREEE (reference sequence). CDR3 length equals 15 residues. Losses at the gene ends were 4 bases for V and 3 bases for J; bases not matched to a gene: 6. The CDR3 DNA is TGTGCCAGCAGCGCGGGACTAGCTGAAACAGATACGCAGTATTTT. It specifies CASSAGLAETDTQYF.

The V and J genes are TRBV4-3 and TRBJ1-1; TRBD1 agrees at 7 bases. Germline CDR1 reads LGHNA; CDR2 reads YSLEER. J gave up 0 bases and V 1 base, and 2 bases lay outside the gene matches. This CDR3 spans 15 amino acids. The CDR3 sequence: CASSQGQGLNTEAFF. In DNA, the CDR3 is TGCGCCAGCAGCCAAGGACAGGGCCTGAACACTGAAGCTTTCTTT.

J is TRBJ1-1 and V is TRBV27; weak D call: TRBD1 (6 bases). There are 14 residues in the CDR3. V dropped 2 bases and J dropped 4 bases, with 11 bases sitting between them. Looked up from germline, CDR1 is MNHEY and CDR2 is SMNVEV (reference sequence). CDR3 protein: CASSLHRAGTEAFF. The CDR3 nucleotides read TGTGCCAGCAGTTTACACAGGGCTGGCACTGAAGCTTTCTTT.

This clone was picked up a small number of times. The chain uses TRBV7-2 and TRBJ2-3; TRBD2 might be the D (6 bases). Trimming took off 2 bases at V and 2 bases at J, with 17 bases between the two ends. Germline V gene sequence: CDR1 SGHTA, CDR2 FQGNSA. The CDR3 runs to 17 residues. The CDR3 region is CASSLKRVKAFTDTQYF. The CDR3 DNA sequence: TGTGCCAGCAGCTTAAAGCGGGTCAAAGCCTTCACAGATACGCAGTATTTT.

This clone appeared a single time. The genes are TRBV7-3 and TRBJ2-1; a possible D gene is TRBD2 (6 bases). V was pared by 2 bases and J by 5 bases, with 10 bases between. This CDR3 comprises 14 residues. The germline V gene has CDR1 SGHTA and CDR2 FQGTGA. The CDR3 nucleotides read TGTGCCAGCAGCTTAGTAGCGGCTAACAATGAGCAGTTCTTC. It yields the protein CASSLVAANNEQFF.

J is TRBJ2-5 and V is TRBV5-1, with 7 bases matching TRBD1. CDR3 size: 15 residues. Germline V CDR1 and CDR2: SGHRS, YFSETQ. With V trimmed by 4 bases and J by 1 base, 7 bases remained unmatched. The CDR3, as DNA: TGCGCCAGCAGCAGCTGGGGACAGATCCAAGAGACCCAGTACTTC. It translates to CASSSWGQIQETQYF.

V usage is TRBV4-1 and J usage is TRBJ2-1, with TRBD2 matching 7 bases. Germline V lookup: CDR1 MGHRA, CDR2 YSYEKL. V trimming: 0 bases; J trimming: 4 bases; junction bases outside the gene matches: 9. The CDR3 contains 17 residues. CDR3 in DNA: TGCGCCAGCAGCCAAGATGGGCTAGCGGAGATATACAATGAGCAGTTCTTC. Its protein product is CASSQDGLAEIYNEQFF.

This clone has a single count. J is TRBJ2-3 and V is TRBV6-2 or TRBV6-3; 13 nucleotides match TRBD2. There are 21 residues in the CDR3. Germline V gene data show CDR1 as MNHEY and CDR2 as SVGEGT. With 2 bases clipped from V and 0 bases from J, the junction kept 14 bases outside the gene matches. The CDR3 DNA sequence: TGTGCCAGCAGTTACAGTCCCGGGACTAGCGGGGAACCCCTTAGCACAGATACGCAGTATTTT. It codes for CASSYSPGTSGEPLSTDTQYF.